A single sample is the source of the 19 T cell receptor beta chains below, sequenced in a study of T cell repertoires in cytomegalovirus infection. No antigen has been assigned to these receptors. TCRdb reanalysed the reads using MiXCR and keeps one entry per CDR3 protein. In the table there are about 480,000 distinct CDR3 sequences, roughly a third of which are singletons. This material consisted of cultured PBMCs, taken from culture after CMV antigen stimulation. The receptors shown here come from a human donor in good health (CMV status not recorded). Some clones in this sample may be carry-over from other donors' samples.

This clonotype was found a few times. The J gene is TRBJ2-7, the V gene TRBV6-2 or TRBV6-3; 12 bases line up with TRBD2. Germline-derived CDR1 and CDR2 are MNHEY and SVGEGT. This CDR3 has 17 residues. The junction had 14 bases not matched to a gene; V was cut back by 8 bases and J by 3 bases. The CDR3 nucleotides read TGTGCCAGCGAATCGACTAGCGGGAGTTCAAGCTTCTACGAGCAGTACTTC. The encoded protein is CASESTSGSSSFYEQYF.

The V call is TRBV12-3 or TRBV12-4, the J call TRBJ1-1, with a possible D match to TRBD1 (5 bases). V lost 3 bases to trimming and J lost 0 bases, with 11 bases between them. This CDR3 contains 15 residues. The CDR3, as DNA: TGTGCCAGCAGTTTCGTCCAGGGACTGAACACTGAAGCTTTCTTT. This gives the protein CASSFVQGLNTEAFF.

This clonotype was observed a few times. The rearrangement uses TRBV7-3 and TRBJ2-3; the match to TRBD2 covers 7 bases. The CDR3 length is 13 residues. CDR1 is SGHTA, CDR2 FQGTGA, per germline. With V trimmed by 2 bases and J by 12 bases, 8 bases remained unmatched. The DNA of the CDR3 is TGTGCCAGCAGCTTATCGGGGGGTCCATCACAGTATTTT. Protein product: CASSLSGGPSQYF.

The chain carries TRBV19 and TRBJ2-3, with D tentatively TRBD2 (6 bases). Germline lookup yields CDR1 LNHDA and CDR2 SQIVND (reference sequence). Between the trimmed V and J ends, which lost 4 bases and 4 bases, there was a span of 15 bases. The CDR3 sequence is 15 residues long. The DNA of the CDR3 is TGTGCCAGTAGTACCAGGCGGGAATCCGCAGATACGCAGTATTTT. It encodes CASSTRRESADTQYF.

The rearrangement links TRBV4-1 to TRBJ2-1, with no clear D. The germline CDR1 and CDR2 sequences are MGHRA and YSYEKL. V was cut by 4 bases and J by 6 bases, with 10 bases left in between. The CDR3 extends over 13 amino acids. CDR3 sequence: CASSLRFANEQFF. The CDR3, as DNA: TGCGCCAGCAGCCTAAGGTTTGCCAATGAGCAGTTCTTC.

This clonotype was detected a few times. The chain has TRBV5-4 and TRBJ1-2; TRBD1 matches at 7 bases. This CDR3 is built from 15 residues. From germline, CDR1 is SGHNT and CDR2 YYREEE (reference sequence). In DNA form, the CDR3 reads TGTGCAGCAGGGGTGAAGGGGGCGTCTAACTATGGCTACACCTTC. Amino acid sequence: CAAGVKGASNYGYTF.

The V and J genes are TRBV15 and TRBJ1-1; a weak D match, TRBD1 (5 bases). The germline gives CDR1 LNHNV, CDR2 YYDKDF (reference sequence). Trimming took off 1 base at V and 9 bases at J, with 12 bases between the two ends. The CDR3 contains 13 residues. CDR3 DNA sequence: TGTGCCACCAGCAGAGGCTCCGGGACTCAAGCTTTCTTT. As protein: CATSRGSGTQAFF. Complete variable domain (other parts from reference TRBV15 and TRBJ1-1): DAMVIQNPRYQVTQFGKPVTLSCSQTLNHNVMYWYQQKSSQAPKLLFHYYDKDFNNEADTPDNFQSRRPNTSFCFLDIRSPGLGDTAMYLCATSRGSGTQAFFGQGTRLTVV.

This clonotype was detected a few times. The rearrangement links TRBV5-1 to TRBJ2-7; 7 positions agree with TRBD1. This CDR3 region has 15 residues. Germline V lookup: CDR1 SGHRS, CDR2 YFSETQ. The trim removed 6 bases at V and 4 bases at J, leaving 13 bases unmatched. This chain's CDR3 is CASTLVPGQTYEQYV. CDR3 DNA sequence: TGCGCCAGCACCCTGGTACCGGGACAGACATACGAGCAGTACGTC.

V and J are TRBV7-9 and TRBJ2-1, with 8 bases identical to TRBD2. The CDR3 has 15 amino acids. V shed 5 bases and J 5 bases; nucleotides not matched to a gene: 8. Germline V gene data show CDR1 as SEHNR and CDR2 as FQNEAQ (reference sequence). CDR3 region: CASSHSGNKDNEQFF. CDR3 DNA: TGTGCCAGCAGCCATAGCGGGAATAAAGACAATGAGCAGTTCTTC.

This chain links TRBV6-2 or TRBV6-3 with TRBJ1-5; 8 positions match TRBD1. V trimming: 6 bases; J trimming: 0 bases; junction bases outside the gene matches: 4. Germline assignment: CDR1 MNHEY and CDR2 SVGEGT. There are 15 residues in the CDR3. The CDR3 DNA is TGTGCCAGCAGACCGGACAGGGATAGCAATCAGCCCCAGCATTTT. This gives the protein CASRPDRDSNQPQHF.

This clonotype was seen only a few times. This chain uses TRBV4-1 with TRBJ2-2; possible D gene TRBD2, 7 bases. CDR3 length: 16 residues. With 3 bases removed from V and 0 bases from J, the gap between germline ends came to 11 bases. From germline, CDR1 is MGHRA and CDR2 YSYEKL. The CDR3 DNA sequence: TGCGCCAGCAGCCAGAAGGGGGGGCCGAACACCGGGGAGCTGTTTTTT. Amino acids: CASSQKGGPNTGELFF.

The chain has TRBV28 and TRBJ1-6, with no clear D. Trimming shortened V by 7 bases and J by 0 bases, and 10 bases separated the two germline ends. The V gene's germline CDR1 is MDHEN and CDR2 SYDVKM. The CDR3 has 15 residues. The DNA of the CDR3 is TGTGCCAGCACTCCGACGGCCTCCTATAATTCACCCCTCCACTTT. Protein product: CASTPTASYNSPLHF.

This chain links TRBV3-1 with TRBJ2-7, with D possibly being TRBD1 or TRBD2 (5 bases each). This CDR3 is built from 19 residues. The V end was cut by 7 bases, the J end by 4 bases, with 32 bases between. Germline V gene data show CDR1 as LGHDT and CDR2 as YNNKEL (reference sequence). For the CDR3, the DNA is TGTGCCAGCACCCCGATACGGGACCACCCGTCACCTCCGGAATACGAGCAGTACGTC. Amino acids: CASTPIRDHPSPPEYEQYV.

V usage is TRBV4-1 and J usage is TRBJ2-7; D unclear. V was clipped by 0 bases and J by 0 bases, with 15 bases between them. This CDR3 is built from 17 residues. Germline V CDR1 and CDR2: MGHRA, YSYEKL. CDR3 coding DNA: TGCGCCAGCAGCCAAGAACTTAGTCGGCTCAGCTCCTACGAGCAGTACTTC. It specifies CASSQELSRLSSYEQYF.

This chain links TRBV15 with TRBJ1-2; D possibly corresponds to TRBD1 (6 bases). Germline V gives CDR1 LNHNV, CDR2 YYDKDF (reference sequence). The CDR3 consists of 14 residues. The germline V and J ends were trimmed by 9 bases and 14 bases, with 28 bases remaining between them. Written as DNA, the CDR3 is TGTGCCACGACCAACGGACGGGGACAACTAGCATGTACCTTC. Translation: CATTNGRGQLACTF.

This clonotype occurred a few times. CDR3 nucleotide sequence: TGTGCCAGCAGGGAGGTAACCCTATACAATGAGCAGTTCTTC. Protein sequence: CASREVTLYNEQFF. The rearrangement uses TRBV6-2 or TRBV6-3 and TRBJ2-1; the D gene is possibly TRBD2 (5 bases). Trimming left V 6 bases short and J 4 bases short, with 13 bases between. Germline V CDR1 and CDR2: MNHEY, SVGEGT. The CDR3 is made up of 14 amino acids.

This sequence joins TRBV11-2 and TRBJ2-1; TRBD1 is a possible D gene (6 bases). The length of the CDR3 is 15 residues. Trimming stripped 5 bases from V and 5 bases from J, with 16 bases between. The germline V gene encodes CDR1 SGHAT and CDR2 FQNNGV. The CDR3, as DNA: TGTGCCAGCAGCCGGACAGCGGTCACCCACAATGAGCAGTTCTTC. Its translation: CASSRTAVTHNEQFF. The full variable domain, with the rest looked up from reference TRBV11-2 and TRBJ2-1, is EAGVAQSPRYKIIEKRQSVAFWCNPISGHATLYWYQQILGQGPKLLIQFQNNGVVDDSQLPKDRFSAERLKGVDSTLKIQPAKLEDSAVYLCASSRTAVTHNEQFFGPGTRLTVL.

The chain carries TRBV6-2 or TRBV6-3 and TRBJ2-7; D may correspond to TRBD1 or TRBD2 (5 bases each). V lost 5 bases and J 5 bases, leaving 7 bases between the germline ends. This CDR3 region has 11 residues. Germline CDR1 reads MNHEY; CDR2 reads SVGEGT. CDR3 loop: CASSEGHEQYF. CDR3 nucleotide sequence: TGTGCCAGCAGTGAGGGGCACGAGCAGTACTTC.

This clonotype has a handful of counts. The chain couples TRBV11-3 to TRBJ2-7; maybe TRBD2 (6 bases). Germline CDR1 and CDR2: SGHNT and YENEEA. Trimming shortened V by 1 base and J by 3 bases, and 22 bases separated the two germline ends. CDR3 size: 18 residues. The CDR3 loop is CASSLVTVLGQDYYEQYV. The CDR3 bases are TGTGCCAGCAGCTTAGTTACGGTGCTGGGGCAGGACTACTACGAGCAGTACGTC.